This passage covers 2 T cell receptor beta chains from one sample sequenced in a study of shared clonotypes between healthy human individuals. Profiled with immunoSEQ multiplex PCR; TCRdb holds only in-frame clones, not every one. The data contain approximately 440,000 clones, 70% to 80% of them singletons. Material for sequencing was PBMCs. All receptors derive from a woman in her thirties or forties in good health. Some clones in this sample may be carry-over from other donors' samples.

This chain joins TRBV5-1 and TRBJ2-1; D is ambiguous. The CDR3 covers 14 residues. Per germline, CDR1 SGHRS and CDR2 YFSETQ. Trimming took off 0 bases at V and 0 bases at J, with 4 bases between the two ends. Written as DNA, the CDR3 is TGCGCCAGCAGCTTGGACCTCTCCTACAATGAGCAGTTCTTC. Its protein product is CASSLDLSYNEQFF.

This chain's CDR3 is CASSLGVSGSPLHF. Written as DNA, the CDR3 is TGTGCCAGCAGCTTAGGGGTATCGGGTTCACCCCTCCACTTT. This chain links TRBV5-6 with TRBJ1-6; D possibly corresponds to TRBD1 (5 bases). With 2 bases removed from V and 9 bases from J, the gap between germline ends came to 12 bases. This CDR3 contains 14 residues. Germline CDR1 and CDR2: SGHDT and YYEEEE.